Here is one TCR beta chain with its context. The CD8+ and CD4+ T cells were isolated magnetically using a negative isolation approach, whereas the TEMRA cells were enriched by FACS. The source of the sample is a study of CD8 T cells in Susac syndrome. Random-hexamer reverse transcription was applied to roughly 0.5 to 1 ug RNA. By means of immunoSEQ multiplex PCR, TCR beta CDR3 spanning 54 Vbeta and 13 Jbeta underwent amplification. TCRdb recomputed calls from the immunoSEQ multiplex PCR reads with MiXCR, one row per CDR3 protein. The data show fewer than 150,000 distinct CDR3 sequences, with 85% to 95% seen just once and about 0.18% held by the top ten. This CDR3 region has 15 residues. Germline CDR1 reads SGDLS; CDR2 reads YYNGEE. V was pared by 4 bases and J by 4 bases, with 6 bases of the junction left unmatched.

The V call is TRBV9, the J call TRBJ2-7; TRBD1 matches at 12 bases. The sequence was obtained from a human donor with Susac syndrome. The sequencing sample was made of CD8+ T cells from PBMCs. In nucleotides, the CDR3 is TGTGCCAGCAGCAACGGGACAGGGGGCAAGTACGAGCAGTACTTC. Its protein product is CASSNGTGGKYEQYF. The variable domain in full, with the rest retrieved from reference TRBV9 and TRBJ2-7, is DSGVTQTPKHLITATGQRVTLRCSPRSGDLSVYWYQQSLDQGLQFLIQYYNGEERAKGNILERFSAQQFPDLHSELNLSSLELGDSALYFCASSNGTGGKYEQYFGPGTRLTVT.